The rows below give T cell receptor beta chains drawn from one sample of a study of CD8 T cells in ankylosing spondylitis. TCRdb redid the calling of the 5' RACE reads with MiXCR, one entry per CDR3 protein. The sample yields just over 350,000 distinct CDR3 sequences, roughly 20% seen once. The sequenced material came from blood, either unsorted or a sorted T cell fraction (not recorded which). The receptor set was obtained from a male donor with ankylosing spondylitis or in good health (not recorded which). The CDR3 runs from the conserved cysteine through the conserved F or W. A D gene is named only where the DNA matches it firmly. Only some rows state a clone size, as once, few, many or a class for expanded clones.

V: TRBV5-6; size: few; J: TRBJ2-7; D: -; DNA: TGTGCCAGCAGCTTGGCCGACGGGACCTTTCTCGAGCAGTACTTC; CDR3: CASSLADGTFLEQYF
V: TRBV27; size: -; J: TRBJ2-7; D: -; DNA: TGTGCCAGCAGGACGGGGTTCGGCTACGAGCAGTACTTC; CDR3: CASRTGFGYEQYF
V: TRBV2; size: -; J: TRBJ2-6; D: -; DNA: TGTGCCAGCAGTGACCTGATCCGAGTCTCTGGGGCCAACGTCCTGACTTTC; CDR3: CASSDLIRVSGANVLTF
V: TRBV4-2; size: few; J: TRBJ2-7; D: -; DNA: TGTGCCAGCAGCCAAGAGGCAACCGCTGTTCCCTACGAGCAGTACTTC; CDR3: CASSQEATAVPYEQYF
V: TRBV5-1; size: few; J: TRBJ1-2; D: TRBD1; DNA: TGCGCCAGCAGCACCGGACAGGGTGCTAACTATGGCTACACCTTC; CDR3: CASSTGQGANYGYTF
V: TRBV3-1; size: -; J: TRBJ2-7; D: -; DNA: TGTGCCAGCAGCCCCGAGGGGAACTCCTACGAGCAGTACTTC; CDR3: CASSPEGNSYEQYF
V: TRBV19; size: -; J: TRBJ1-5; D: -; DNA: TGTGCCACCCGACCGGCGTGGGGTCAGCCCCAGCATTTT; CDR3: CATRPAWGQPQHF
V: TRBV29-1; size: -; J: TRBJ2-3; D: -; DNA: TGCAGCGTTGAAGGTTTGCAGGGCATGGGTACAGATACGCAGTATTTT; CDR3: CSVEGLQGMGTDTQYF
V: TRBV7-9; size: -; J: TRBJ2-5; D: TRBD1; DNA: TGTGCCAGCAGCTTAAGGGGGCCCAGACCGGAGACCCAGTACTTC; CDR3: CASSLRGPRPETQYF
V: TRBV7-8; size: -; J: TRBJ2-1; D: -; DNA: TGTGCCACCACAGGAACGCGAGACAATGAGCAGTTCTTC; CDR3: CATTGTRDNEQFF
V: TRBV19; size: -; J: TRBJ2-3; D: -; DNA: TGTGCCAGTAGTATGCGGCACACAGATACGCAGTATTTT; CDR3: CASSMRHTDTQYF
V: TRBV29-1; size: -; J: TRBJ2-1; D: TRBD2; DNA: TGCAGCGTTGTGGCTAGCGGGGGGTTTTTCGATGAGCAGTTCTTC; CDR3: CSVVASGGFFDEQFF